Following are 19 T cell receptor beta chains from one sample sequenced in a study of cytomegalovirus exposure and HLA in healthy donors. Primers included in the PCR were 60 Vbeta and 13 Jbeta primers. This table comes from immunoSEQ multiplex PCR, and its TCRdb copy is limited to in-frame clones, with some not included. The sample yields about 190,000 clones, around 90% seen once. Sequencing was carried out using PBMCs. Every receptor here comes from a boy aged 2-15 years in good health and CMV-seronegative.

As DNA, the CDR3 is TGTGCCAGTAGGTGGGGAGGAGCCGGGGAGCTGTTTTTT. Its protein is CASRWGGAGELFF. The chain joins TRBV19 to TRBJ2-2; D is possibly TRBD2 (6 bases). V lost 6 bases, J lost 6 bases, and 11 bases lay in between. The CDR3 is 13 residues long. The germline V gene has CDR1 LNHDA and CDR2 SQIVND (reference sequence).

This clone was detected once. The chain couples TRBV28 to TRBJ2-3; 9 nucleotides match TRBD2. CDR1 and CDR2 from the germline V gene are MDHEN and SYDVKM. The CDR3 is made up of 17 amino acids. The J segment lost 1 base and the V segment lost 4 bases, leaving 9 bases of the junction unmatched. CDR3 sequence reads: CASSYEVGGRGTDTQYF. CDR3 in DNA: TGTGCCAGCAGTTATGAGGTCGGCGGGAGGGGCACAGATACGCAGTATTTT.

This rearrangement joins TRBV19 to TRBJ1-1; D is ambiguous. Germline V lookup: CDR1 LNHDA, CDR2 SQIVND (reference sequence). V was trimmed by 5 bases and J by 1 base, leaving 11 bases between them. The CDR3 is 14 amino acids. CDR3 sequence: CASSFRHTNTEAFF. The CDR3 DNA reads TGTGCCAGTAGTTTCAGACACACGAACACTGAAGCTTTCTTT. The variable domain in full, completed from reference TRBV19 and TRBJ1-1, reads DGGITQSPKYLFRKEGQNVTLSCEQNLNHDAMYWYRQDPGQGLRLIYYSQIVNDFQKGDIAEGYSVSREKKESFPLTVTSAQKNPTAFYLCASSFRHTNTEAFFGQGTRLTVV.

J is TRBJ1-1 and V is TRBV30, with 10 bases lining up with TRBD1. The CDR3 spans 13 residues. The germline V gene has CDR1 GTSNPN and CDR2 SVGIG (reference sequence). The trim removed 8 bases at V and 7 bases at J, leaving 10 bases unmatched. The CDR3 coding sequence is TGTGCCCGACGGGACAGGGGTGGAGGTGAAGCTTTCTTT. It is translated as CARRDRGGGEAFF.

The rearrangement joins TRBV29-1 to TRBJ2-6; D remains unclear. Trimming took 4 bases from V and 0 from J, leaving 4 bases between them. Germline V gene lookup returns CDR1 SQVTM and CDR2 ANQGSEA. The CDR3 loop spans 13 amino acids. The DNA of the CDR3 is TGCAGCGTTGGTAGCTCTGGGGCCAACGTCCTGACTTTC. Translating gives CSVGSSGANVLTF.

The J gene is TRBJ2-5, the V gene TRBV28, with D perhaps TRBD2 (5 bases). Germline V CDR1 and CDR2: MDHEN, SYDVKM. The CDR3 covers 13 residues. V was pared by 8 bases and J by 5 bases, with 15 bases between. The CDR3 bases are TGTGCCAGCGGACTGGGAGCGTTGGAGACCCAGTACTTC. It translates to CASGLGALETQYF.

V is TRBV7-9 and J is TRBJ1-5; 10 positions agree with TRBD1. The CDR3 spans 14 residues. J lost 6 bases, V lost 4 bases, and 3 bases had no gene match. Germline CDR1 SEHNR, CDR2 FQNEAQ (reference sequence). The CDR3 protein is CASSSGQGGQPQHF. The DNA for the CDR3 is TGTGCCAGCAGCTCCGGACAGGGGGGTCAGCCCCAGCATTTT.

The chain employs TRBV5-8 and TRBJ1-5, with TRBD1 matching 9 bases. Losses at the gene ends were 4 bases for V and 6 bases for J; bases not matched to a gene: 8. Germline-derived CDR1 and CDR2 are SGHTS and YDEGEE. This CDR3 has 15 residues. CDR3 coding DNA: TGTGCCAGCAGCAAGGGACAGGGATGGGGTCAGCCCCAGCATTTT. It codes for CASSKGQGWGQPQHF.

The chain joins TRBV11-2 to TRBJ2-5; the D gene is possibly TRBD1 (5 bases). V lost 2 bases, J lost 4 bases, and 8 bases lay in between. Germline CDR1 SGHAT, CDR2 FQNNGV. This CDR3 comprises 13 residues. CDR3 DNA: TGTGCCAGCAGCTTACAGGGTGGAGAGACCCAGTACTTC. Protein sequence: CASSLQGGETQYF.

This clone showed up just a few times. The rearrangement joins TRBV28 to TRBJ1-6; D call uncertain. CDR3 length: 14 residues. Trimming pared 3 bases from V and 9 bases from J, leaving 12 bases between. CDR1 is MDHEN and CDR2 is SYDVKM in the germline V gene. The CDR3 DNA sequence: TGTGCCAGCAGTTTCGGTGGTGGGCGTTCACCCCTCCACTTT. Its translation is CASSFGGGRSPLHF.

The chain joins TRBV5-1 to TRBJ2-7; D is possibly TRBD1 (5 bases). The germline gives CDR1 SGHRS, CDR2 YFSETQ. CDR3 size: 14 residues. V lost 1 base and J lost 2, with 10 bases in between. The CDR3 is CASSLKGIPYEQYF. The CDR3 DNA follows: TGCGCCAGCAGCTTGAAGGGGATCCCCTACGAGCAGTACTTC.

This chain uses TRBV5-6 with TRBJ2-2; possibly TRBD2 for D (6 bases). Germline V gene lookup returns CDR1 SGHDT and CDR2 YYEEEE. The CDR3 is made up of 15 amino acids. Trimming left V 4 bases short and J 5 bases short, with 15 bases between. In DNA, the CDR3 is TGTGCCAGCAGCAAGGAGGGACCAAATACCGGGGAGCTGTTTTTT. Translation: CASSKEGPNTGELFF.

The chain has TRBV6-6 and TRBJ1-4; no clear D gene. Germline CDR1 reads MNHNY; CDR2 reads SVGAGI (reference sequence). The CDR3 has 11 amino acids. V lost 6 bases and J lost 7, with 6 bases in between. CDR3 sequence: CASSPFEKLFF. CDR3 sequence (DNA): TGTGCCAGCAGCCCTTTTGAAAAACTGTTTTTT.

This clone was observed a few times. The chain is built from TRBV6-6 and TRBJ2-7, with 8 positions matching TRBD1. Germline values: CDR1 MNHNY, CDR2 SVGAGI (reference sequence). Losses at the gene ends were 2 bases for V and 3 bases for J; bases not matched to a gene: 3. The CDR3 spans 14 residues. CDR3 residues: CASSYRDRYYEQYF. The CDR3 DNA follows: TGTGCCAGCAGTTACCGGGACAGGTACTACGAGCAGTACTTC.

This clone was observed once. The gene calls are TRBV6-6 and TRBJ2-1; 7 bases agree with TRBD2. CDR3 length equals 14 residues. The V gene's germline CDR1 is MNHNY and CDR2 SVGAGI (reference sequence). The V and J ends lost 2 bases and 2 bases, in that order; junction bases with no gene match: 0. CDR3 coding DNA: TGTGCCAGCAGTTACGGGACTACCTACAATGAGCAGTTCTTC. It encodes CASSYGTTYNEQFF.

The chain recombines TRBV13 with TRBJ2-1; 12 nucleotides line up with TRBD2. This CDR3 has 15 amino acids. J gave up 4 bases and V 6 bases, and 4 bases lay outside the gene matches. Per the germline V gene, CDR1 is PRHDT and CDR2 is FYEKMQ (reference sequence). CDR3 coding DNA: TGTGCCAGCAGTCCAACTAGCGGGAGGTACAATGAGCAGTTCTTC. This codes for CASSPTSGRYNEQFF.

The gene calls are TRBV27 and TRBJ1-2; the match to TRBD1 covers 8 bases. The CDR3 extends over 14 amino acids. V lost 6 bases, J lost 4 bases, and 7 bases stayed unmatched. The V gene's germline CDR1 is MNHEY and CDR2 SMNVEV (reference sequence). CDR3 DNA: TGTGCCAGCAGGGGGACAGGAGCAGGCTATGGCTACACCTTC. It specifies CASRGTGAGYGYTF.

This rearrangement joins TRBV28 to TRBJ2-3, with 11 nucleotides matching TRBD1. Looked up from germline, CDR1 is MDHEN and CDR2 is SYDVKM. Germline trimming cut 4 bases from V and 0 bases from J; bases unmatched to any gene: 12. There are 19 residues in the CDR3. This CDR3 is CASSSIFGTGGTSTDTQYF. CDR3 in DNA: TGTGCCAGCAGTTCGATTTTCGGGACAGGGGGAACTAGCACAGATACGCAGTATTTT.

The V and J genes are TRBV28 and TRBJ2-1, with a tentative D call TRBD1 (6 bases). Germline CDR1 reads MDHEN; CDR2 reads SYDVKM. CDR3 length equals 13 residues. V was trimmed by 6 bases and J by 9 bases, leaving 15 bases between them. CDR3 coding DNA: TGTGCCAGCAGGGGGGTACAGGGAACTGAGCAGTTCTTC. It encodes CASRGVQGTEQFF.